This T cell receptor (beta chain) originates from a study of CD8+ T cells in alopecia areata. Study-level information: Treated patients were given oral tofacitinib, which was dosed at 5 to 10 mg twice daily. General observations from the study: More clonal than normal scalp was lesional scalp, particularly alopecia totalis/universalis. Scalp sequencing captures resident alphabeta T cells of normal skin too.

As part of sample collection, lesional scalp punch biopsies and peripheral blood were taken from alopecia areata patients. The CDR3 has 12 amino acids. The germline V gene encodes CDR1 GTSNPN and CDR2 SVGIG (reference sequence). V was clipped by 1 base and J by 10 bases, with 13 bases between them. Extracted RNA was reverse transcribed into cDNA, the sequencing template. Assay: immunoSEQ multiplex PCR; the TCRdb copy retains only in-frame clones and omits some. The sample includes 200,000 to 250,000 clones, approximately 61% of them seen just once. A word on this clone: Antigen specificity is unknown.

The chain combines TRBV30 with TRBJ1-1; the D is unclear. This specimen was CD4+ T cells sorted from blood, taken at week 0. The TCR originated in a human donor with alopecia areata. CDR3 sequence (DNA): TGTGCCTGGAGTGCCGGCAGCGTCGTAGCTTTCTTT. This translates into CAWSAGSVVAFF. The variable domain in full, with the rest retrieved from reference TRBV30 and TRBJ1-1, is SQTIHQWPATLVQPVGSPLSLECTVEGTSNPNLYWYRQAAGRGLQLLFYSVGIGQISSEVPQNLSASRPQDRQFILSSKKLLLSDSGFYLCAWSAGSVVAFFGQGTRLTVV.